The T cell receptor (beta chain) described here comes from a study of shared clonotypes between healthy human individuals. The table lists this clone with a few counts. CDR3 length: 18 residues. CDR1 SEHNR and CDR2 FQNEAQ come from the germline V gene (reference sequence). V lost 1 base and J lost 5; bases outside the gene matches: 6. Every immunoSEQ plate was one replicate of a subset's evenly spread DNA. Per the authors' pipeline: ImmunoSEQ gave junction-only sequences without quality scores, so filtering differed. The method was immunoSEQ multiplex PCR; TCRdb's version includes in-frame clones alone and lacks a portion of them. The V and J calls and clone size are taken from that table; D and trimming were inferred from the DNA. The sample lists over 400,000 clones, about 78% occurring once.

The rearrangement links TRBV7-9 to TRBJ2-1; 15 bases agree with TRBD2. This clonotype was sampled from a woman aged 40-49 years in good health. Some clones in this sample may be carry-over from other donors' samples. The sequencing input was PBMCs. The CDR3 protein is CASSLEGTSGRYHNEQFF. The DNA for the CDR3 is TGTGCCAGCAGCTTAGAAGGGACTAGCGGGAGGTACCACAATGAGCAGTTCTTC.